These 11 T cell receptor beta chains were sequenced from one sample in a study of early T cells in non-severe SARS-CoV-2 infection. TCRdb itself ran the 5' RACE reads through MiXCR, one entry per CDR3 protein. The sample records over 60,000 distinct CDR3 sequences, over 9% being singletons. Sequenced material: whole blood, taken at baseline. The origin of the receptors is an adult who was a healthcare worker with PCR-confirmed SARS-CoV-2 infection or an uninfected control (not recorded which).

This clonotype occurred many times. The chain joins TRBV5-1 to TRBJ2-5, with 10 positions matching TRBD1. Germline CDR1 is SGHRS and CDR2 is YFSETQ. The CDR3 is made up of 15 amino acids. V gave up 4 bases and J gave up 5 bases; unmatched junction bases: 8. CDR3 in amino acids: CASSPLGTGVETQYF. The CDR3 region has the DNA TGCGCCAGCAGCCCCCTCGGGACAGGGGTTGAGACCCAGTACTTC.

This clonotype was observed a handful of times. The chain has TRBV27 and TRBJ2-6, with 8 bases lining up with TRBD1. With 3 bases clipped from V and 4 bases from J, the junction kept 8 bases outside the gene matches. The CDR3 loop spans 17 amino acids. Germline-derived CDR1 and CDR2 are MNHEY and SMNVEV (reference sequence). Written as DNA, the CDR3 is TGTGCCAGCAGTTTGTCAGGGGGCGCTATAGGGGCCAACGTCCTGACTTTC. This sequence encodes CASSLSGGAIGANVLTF.

The chain is built from TRBV3-1 and TRBJ2-3; D possibly uses TRBD1 or TRBD2 (5 bases each). The CDR3 loop spans 13 amino acids. V lost 4 bases, J lost 4 bases, and 9 bases lay in between. The germline CDR1 and CDR2 sequences are LGHDT and YNNKEL (reference sequence). The CDR3: CASSRLGADTQYF. The CDR3 DNA reads as TGTGCCAGCAGCCGCCTGGGGGCAGATACGCAGTATTTT.

This clonotype was detected a few times. The CDR3 sequence: CASSFGQGGVYGYTF. The CDR3 nucleotides are TGTGCCAGCAGCTTTGGACAGGGAGGGGTCTATGGCTACACCTTC. The chain carries TRBV7-9 and TRBJ1-2; TRBD1 agrees at 8 bases. Trimming at V came to 3 bases and at J to 4 bases, leaving 7 bases not matched to a gene. This CDR3 region has 15 residues. From germline, CDR1 is SEHNR and CDR2 FQNEAQ (reference sequence).

Comment on this clonotype: Sequence at one end of the junction differs from germline and may be a read error. The DNA for the CDR3 is TGTGCCAGCAGTGACGGGGGACAGGGTCGTGAGACCCAGCACTTC. Translating gives CASSDGGQGRETQHF. The chain has TRBV2 and TRBJ2-5, with 9 nucleotides matching TRBD1. Germline V gene sequence: CDR1 SNHLY, CDR2 FYNNEI. The CDR3 totals 15 residues. Full variable domain (outside the CDR3, taken from reference TRBV2 and TRBJ2-5): EPEVTQTPSHQVTQMGQEVILRCVPISNHLYFYWYRQILGQKVEFLVSFYNNEISEKSEIFDDQFSVERPDGSNFTLKIRSTKLEDSAMYFCASSDGGQGRETQHFGPGTRLLVL.

This clonotype counts as medium-sized. One junction end does not reproduce the germline sequence, and a read error may be involved. This chain joins TRBV7-2 and TRBJ2-1; D call uncertain. The CDR3 has 12 amino acids. CDR1 SGHTA and CDR2 FQGNSA come from the germline V gene. This CDR3 reads CASSLERGIGIF. Written as DNA, the CDR3 is TGTGCCAGCAGCTTGGAGCGTGGGATAGGGATCTTC. The full variable domain, its missing parts supplied by reference TRBV7-2 and TRBJ2-1, is GAGVSQSPSNKVTEKGKDVELRCDPISGHTALYWYRQSLGQGLEFLIYFQGNSAPDKSGLPSDRFSAERTGGSVSTLTIQRTQQEDSAVYLCASSLERGIGIFGPGTRLTVL.

The chain employs TRBV6-5 and TRBJ1-1; a weak D match, TRBD1 (6 bases). The CDR3 loop spans 12 amino acids. Germline V gives CDR1 MNHEY, CDR2 SVGAGI. V was pared by 0 bases and J by 12 bases, with 11 bases between. The CDR3: CASSYSTGESFF. In DNA, the CDR3 is TGTGCCAGCAGTTACTCGACAGGCGAATCTTTCTTT.

J is TRBJ1-2 and V is TRBV6-1, with D perhaps TRBD1 (5 bases). V was trimmed by 3 bases and J by 2 bases, leaving 10 bases between them. The CDR3 loop spans 14 amino acids. The V gene's germline CDR1 is MNHNS and CDR2 SASEGT. Here the CDR3 DNA reads TGTGCCAGCAGTGAGGGGCAGGGCAACTATGGCTACACCTTC. Its translation is CASSEGQGNYGYTF.

This clonotype has ten or more counts. The chain joins TRBV27 to TRBJ1-3; the D is unclear. Germline lookup yields CDR1 MNHEY and CDR2 SMNVEV (reference sequence). The CDR3 covers 14 residues. The ends were cut back, 6 bases at V and 4 bases at J, with 13 bases in the middle. As DNA, the CDR3 is TGTGCCAGCAGCCGCGTCAGATGGGGAAACACCATATATTTT. Protein sequence: CASSRVRWGNTIYF.

Only a few counts were recorded for this clonotype. V is TRBV18 and J is TRBJ1-2; 7 bases fit TRBD1. This CDR3 has 13 residues. The V gene's germline CDR1 is KGHSH and CDR2 LQKENI. V was clipped by 5 bases and J by 4 bases; unmatched bases: 4. CDR3 loop: CASSFDRAYGYTF. The CDR3 nucleotides read TGTGCCAGCTCATTCGACAGGGCCTATGGCTACACCTTC.

This chain links TRBV7-8 with TRBJ2-1; 8 bases fit TRBD2. In germline, CDR1 is SGHVS, CDR2 FQNEAQ. V shed 5 bases, J shed 12 bases, and the junction held 9 bases outside the gene matches. The CDR3 has 13 residues. The CDR3 bases are TGTGCCAGCAGCCGAGAGACGGGGGGGCGGCAGTTCTTC. Its protein product is CASSRETGGRQFF.